This T cell receptor beta chain derives from a study of T cell responses to AZD1222 COVID-19 vaccine. Study summary: Analyses pooled second doses at about 4 or about 12 weeks. The study's findings and limits: The span of vaccine-associated CD4 TCRs extended across spike, with dominance at 160-218 and 743-854. Two AZD1222 doses significantly raised spike-specific TCR breadth and depth over controls.

In germline, CDR1 is ENHRY, CDR2 SYGVKD. The CDR3 length is 16 residues. V shed 4 bases and J 0 bases; nucleotides not matched to a gene: 8. This table comes from immunoSEQ multiplex PCR, and its TCRdb copy is limited to in-frame clones, with some not included. The sample includes about 120,000 clones, roughly nine tenths of them seen just once. Concerning this clone: Its specificity is not known.

The source is an adult in good health. The J gene is TRBJ2-5, the V gene TRBV10-3; 7 nucleotides line up with TRBD2. The source material was peripheral blood, sampled on day 0 of AZD1222 vaccination. The CDR3 loop is CAISGGTTPYQETQYF. The DNA of the CDR3 is TGTGCCATCAGTGGGGGGACTACCCCGTACCAAGAGACCCAGTACTTC.